A selection of T cell receptor beta chains follows, all from one sample in a study of T cells after yellow fever vaccination. TCRdb reanalysed the 5' RACE reads using MiXCR and keeps one entry per CDR3 protein. Among about 340,000 distinct CDR3 sequences listed, around 13% were seen once. The sequenced sample was CD4+ T cells sorted from PBMCs, obtained 15 days after the yellow fever booster vaccination. The source is a man aged 18 to 30 who received the YFV17D yellow fever vaccine. The CDR3 runs from the conserved cysteine through the conserved F or W. The order of the fields is V gene, clone size, D gene, J gene, CDR3 protein, CDR3 DNA. A D gene is named only where the DNA matches it firmly. Part of the rows lack a size; the others show once, few, many or a class for expanded clones.

TRBV29-1	few	TRBD2	TRBJ2-5	CSVEVAGGRKAQYF	TGCAGCGTTGAAGTAGCGGGGGGCCGAAAGGCCCAGTACTTC
TRBV18	few	NA	TRBJ1-1	CASSPRGGLEAFF	TGTGCCAGCTCCCCAAGAGGGGGACTTGAAGCTTTCTTT
TRBV19	once	NA	TRBJ1-5	CASSIHTGTAAAYSNQPQHF	TGTGCCAGTAGTATCCACACTGGGACGGCCGCCGCTTATAGCAATCAGCCCCAGCATTTT
TRBV4-1	few	NA	TRBJ1-5	CASSLGPAGAIHQPQHF	TGCGCCAGCAGCCTCGGGCCGGCGGGGGCCATTCATCAGCCCCAGCATTTT
TRBV5-4	NA	NA	TRBJ1-1	CASSPSLVRGMNTEAFF	TGTGCCAGCAGCCCCTCGCTTGTGAGGGGCATGAACACTGAAGCTTTCTTT
TRBV21-1	few	NA	TRBJ2-3	CASSKKARNTGTDTQYF	TGTGCCAGCAGCAAAAAAGCTAGGAATACGGGCACAGATACGCAGTATTTT
TRBV24-1	NA	NA	TRBJ2-1	CATRSVGPSTSSSYNEQFF	TGTGCCACCAGGAGTGTGGGGCCATCGACCAGTAGCTCCTACAATGAGCAGTTCTTC
TRBV27	few	NA	TRBJ1-6	CASSLDSYNSPLHF	TGTGCCAGCAGTTTGGACTCCTATAATTCACCCCTCCACTTT
TRBV5-6	NA	TRBD2	TRBJ2-3	CATTTSGGRDTQYF	TGTGCCACCACGACTAGCGGGGGTAGAGATACGCAGTATTTT
TRBV12-3/TRBV12-4	NA	TRBD1	TRBJ1-1	CASSPGQGYSTEAFF	TGTGCCAGCAGCCCGGGACAGGGCTATAGCACTGAAGCTTTCTTT
TRBV5-1	NA	TRBD1	TRBJ1-2	CASSHGTGVYGYTF	TGCGCCAGCAGCCATGGGACAGGGGTGTATGGCTACACCTTC
TRBV9	NA	TRBD1	TRBJ2-7	CASSVLGQAYEQYF	TGTGCCAGCAGCGTGCTCGGACAGGCCTACGAGCAGTACTTC
TRBV7-2	NA	TRBD1	TRBJ2-6	CASTRTGGFSGANVLTF	TGTGCCAGCACCCGGACAGGGGGGTTCTCTGGGGCCAACGTCCTGACTTTC
TRBV12-3/TRBV12-4	NA	NA	TRBJ1-1	CASRYRGQNTEAFF	TGTGCCAGCCGGTACCGAGGACAGAACACTGAAGCTTTCTTT
TRBV7-9	few	NA	TRBJ2-6	CASSGVVLTF	TGTGCCAGCAGCGGAGTTGTCCTGACTTTC
TRBV7-2	few	TRBD1	TRBJ1-5	CASSDRGRDQPQHF	TGTGCCAGCAGTGACAGGGGAAGGGATCAGCCCCAGCATTTT
TRBV18	NA	NA	TRBJ1-1	CASSHGATGRTEAFF	TGTGCCAGCTCCCACGGGGCTACAGGGCGCACTGAAGCTTTCTTT
TRBV18	NA	NA	TRBJ1-1	CASSKQGGVAEAFF	TGTGCCAGCTCAAAACAGGGAGGAGTGGCTGAAGCTTTCTTT
TRBV29-1	few	TRBD2	TRBJ2-2	CSVRGLTKNTGELFF	TGCAGCGTTAGGGGACTAACCAAGAACACCGGGGAGCTGTTTTTT
TRBV6-2/TRBV6-3	NA	TRBD2	TRBJ2-5	CASRRFSGSQETQYF	TGTGCCAGCAGACGATTTAGCGGGAGCCAAGAGACCCAGTACTTC
TRBV20-1	few	NA	TRBJ1-2	CSASPYPYGYTF	TGCAGTGCTAGCCCCTATCCGTATGGCTACACCTTC
TRBV6-5	few	NA	TRBJ1-4	CASSYTGGTNEKLFF	TGTGCCAGCAGTTATACGGGAGGGACTAATGAAAAACTGTTTTTT
TRBV5-1	few	NA	TRBJ1-4	CASSLEGVNEKLFF	TGCGCCAGCAGCTTGGAAGGGGTTAATGAAAAACTGTTTTTT
TRBV7-9	NA	TRBD1	TRBJ1-2	CASVGTGGDYGYTF	TGTGCCAGCGTCGGGACAGGGGGTGACTATGGCTACACCTTC